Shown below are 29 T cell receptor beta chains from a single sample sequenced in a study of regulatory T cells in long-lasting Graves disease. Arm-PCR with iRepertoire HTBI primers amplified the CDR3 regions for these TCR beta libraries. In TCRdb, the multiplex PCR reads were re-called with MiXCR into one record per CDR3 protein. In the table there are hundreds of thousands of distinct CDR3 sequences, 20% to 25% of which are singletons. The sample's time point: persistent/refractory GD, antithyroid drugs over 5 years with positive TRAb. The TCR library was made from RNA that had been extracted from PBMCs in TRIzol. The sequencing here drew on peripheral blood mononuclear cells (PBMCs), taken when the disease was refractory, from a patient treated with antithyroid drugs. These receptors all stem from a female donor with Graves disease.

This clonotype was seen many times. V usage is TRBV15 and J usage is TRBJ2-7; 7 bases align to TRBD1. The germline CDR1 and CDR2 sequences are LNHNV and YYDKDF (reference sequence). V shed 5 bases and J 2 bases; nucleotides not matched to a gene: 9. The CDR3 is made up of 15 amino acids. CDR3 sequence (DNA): TGTGCCACCAGCGCGATCCGGGACAGTCCCTACGAGCAGTACTTC. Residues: CATSAIRDSPYEQYF.

This CDR3 reads CASSFRRDGELFF. CDR3 sequence (DNA): TGTGCCAGCAGTTTTAGGCGGGACGGGGAGCTGTTTTTT. J is TRBJ2-2 and V is TRBV28; maybe TRBD2 (6 bases). V shed 3 bases and J shed 7 bases, with 9 bases lying between them. The CDR3 runs 13 residues. Per germline, CDR1 MDHEN and CDR2 SYDVKM.

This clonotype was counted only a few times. Here the CDR3 reads CASSYGTARRREQYF. In DNA, the CDR3 is TGTGCCAGCAGTTACGGAACAGCCCGCCGTCGGGAGCAGTACTTC. The chain carries TRBV6-5 and TRBJ2-7; D gene unclear. The V and J ends lost 2 bases and 7 bases respectively, with 18 bases between them. Germline values: CDR1 MNHEY, CDR2 SVGAGI. The CDR3 length is 15 residues.

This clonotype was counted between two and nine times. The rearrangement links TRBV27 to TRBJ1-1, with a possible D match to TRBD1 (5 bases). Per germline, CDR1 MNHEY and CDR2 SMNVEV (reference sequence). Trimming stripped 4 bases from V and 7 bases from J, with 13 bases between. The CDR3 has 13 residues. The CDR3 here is CASSSGTRVEAFF. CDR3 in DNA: TGTGCCAGCAGTTCCGGGACTAGGGTTGAAGCTTTCTTT.

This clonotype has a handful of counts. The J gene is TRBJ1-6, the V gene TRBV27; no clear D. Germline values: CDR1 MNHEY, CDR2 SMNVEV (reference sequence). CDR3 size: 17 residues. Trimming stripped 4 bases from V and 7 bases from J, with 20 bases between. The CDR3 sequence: CASSSVPPDQLNSPLHF. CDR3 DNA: TGTGCCAGCAGTTCCGTCCCCCCGGATCAGCTCAATTCACCCCTCCACTTT.

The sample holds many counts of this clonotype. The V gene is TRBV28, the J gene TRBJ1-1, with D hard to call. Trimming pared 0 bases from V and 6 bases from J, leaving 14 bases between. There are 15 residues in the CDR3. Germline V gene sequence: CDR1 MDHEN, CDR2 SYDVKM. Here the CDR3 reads CASSLWGSTWSEAFF. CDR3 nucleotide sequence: TGTGCCAGCAGTTTATGGGGGTCTACCTGGTCTGAAGCTTTCTTT.

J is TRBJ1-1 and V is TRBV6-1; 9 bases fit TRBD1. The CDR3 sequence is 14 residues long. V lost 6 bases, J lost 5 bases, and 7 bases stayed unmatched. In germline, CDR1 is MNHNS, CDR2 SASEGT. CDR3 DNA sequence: TGTGCCAGCAGAACAGGGGGCAGGGAGACTGAAGCTTTCTTT. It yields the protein CASRTGGRETEAFF.

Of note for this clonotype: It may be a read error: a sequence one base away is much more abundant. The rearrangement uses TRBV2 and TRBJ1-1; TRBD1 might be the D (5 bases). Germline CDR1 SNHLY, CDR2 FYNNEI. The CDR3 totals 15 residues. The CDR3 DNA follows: TGTGTCAGCAGTGATACCGGGACGGCGAACACTGAAGCTTTCTTT. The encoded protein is CVSSDTGTANTEAFF. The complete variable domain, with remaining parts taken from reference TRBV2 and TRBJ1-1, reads EPEVTQTPSHQVTQMGQEVILRCVPISNHLYFYWYRQILGQKVEFLVSFYNNEISEKSEIFDDQFSVERPDGSNFTLKIRSTKLEDSAMYFCVSSDTGTANTEAFFGQGTRLTVV.

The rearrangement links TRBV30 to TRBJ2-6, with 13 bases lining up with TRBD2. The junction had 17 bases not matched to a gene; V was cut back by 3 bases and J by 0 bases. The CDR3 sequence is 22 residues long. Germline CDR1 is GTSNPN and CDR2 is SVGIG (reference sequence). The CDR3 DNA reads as TGTGCCTGGAGCCTGGTAAGGACTAGCGGGAGCCCTGCCCGCTCTGGGGCCAACGTCCTGACTTTC. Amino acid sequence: CAWSLVRTSGSPARSGANVLTF.

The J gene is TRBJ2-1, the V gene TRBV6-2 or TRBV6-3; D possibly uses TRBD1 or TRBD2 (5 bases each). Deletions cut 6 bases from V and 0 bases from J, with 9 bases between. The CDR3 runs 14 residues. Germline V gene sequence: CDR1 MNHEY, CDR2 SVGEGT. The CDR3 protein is CASSPGTSYNEQFF. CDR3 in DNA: TGTGCCAGCAGCCCCGGGACCTCCTACAATGAGCAGTTCTTC.

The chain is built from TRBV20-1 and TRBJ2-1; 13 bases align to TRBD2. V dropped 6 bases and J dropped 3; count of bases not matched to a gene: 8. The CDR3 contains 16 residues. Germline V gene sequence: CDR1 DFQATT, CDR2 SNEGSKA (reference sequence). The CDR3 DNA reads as TGCAGTGCGCGGACTAGCGGGAGCAGAGGCTACAATGAGCAGTTCTTC. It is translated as CSARTSGSRGYNEQFF.

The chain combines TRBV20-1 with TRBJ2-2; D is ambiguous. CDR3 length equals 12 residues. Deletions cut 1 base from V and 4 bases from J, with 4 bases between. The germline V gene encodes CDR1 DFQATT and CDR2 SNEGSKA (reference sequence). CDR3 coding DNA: TGCAGTGCTAGAGGGCGCACCGGGGAGCTGTTTTTT. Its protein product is CSARGRTGELFF.

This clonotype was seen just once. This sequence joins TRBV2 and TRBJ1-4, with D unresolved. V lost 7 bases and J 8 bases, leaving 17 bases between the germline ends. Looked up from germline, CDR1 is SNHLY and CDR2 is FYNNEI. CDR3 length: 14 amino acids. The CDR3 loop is CASTPLGSGEKLFF. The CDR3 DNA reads TGTGCCAGCACTCCCCTAGGGAGCGGCGAAAAACTGTTTTTT. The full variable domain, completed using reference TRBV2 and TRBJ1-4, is EPEVTQTPSHQVTQMGQEVILRCVPISNHLYFYWYRQILGQKVEFLVSFYNNEISEKSEIFDDQFSVERPDGSNFTLKIRSTKLEDSAMYFCASTPLGSGEKLFFGSGTQLSVL.

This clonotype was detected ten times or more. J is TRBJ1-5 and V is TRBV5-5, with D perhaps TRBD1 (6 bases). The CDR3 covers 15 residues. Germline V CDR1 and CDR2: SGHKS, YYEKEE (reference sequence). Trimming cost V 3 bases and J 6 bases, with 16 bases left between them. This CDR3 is CASSYTGSGSQPQHF. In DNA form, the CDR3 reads TGTGCCAGCAGCTACACAGGGTCAGGAAGTCAGCCCCAGCATTTT. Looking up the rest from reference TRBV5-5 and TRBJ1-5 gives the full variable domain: DAGVTQSPTHLIKTRGQQVTLRCSPISGHKSVSWYQQVLGQGPQFIFQYYEKEERGRGNFPDRFSARQFPNYSSELNVNALLLGDSALYLCASSYTGSGSQPQHFGDGTRLSIL.

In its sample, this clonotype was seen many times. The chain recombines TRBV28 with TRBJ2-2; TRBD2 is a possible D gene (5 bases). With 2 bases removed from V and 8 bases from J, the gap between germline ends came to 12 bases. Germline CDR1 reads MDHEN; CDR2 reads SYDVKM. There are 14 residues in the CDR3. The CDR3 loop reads CASSLKGARGELFF. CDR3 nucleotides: TGTGCCAGCAGTTTAAAGGGAGCAAGAGGGGAGCTGTTTTTT.

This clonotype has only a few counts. The CDR3 sequence: CAWSGGDGYGYTF. CDR3 DNA sequence: TGTGCCTGGAGTGGCGGGGACGGCTATGGCTACACCTTC. This rearrangement joins TRBV30 to TRBJ1-2, with D perhaps matching TRBD1 (5 bases). V was clipped by 1 base and J by 4 bases, with 10 bases between them. The CDR3 extends over 13 amino acids. Per germline, CDR1 GTSNPN and CDR2 SVGIG (reference sequence).

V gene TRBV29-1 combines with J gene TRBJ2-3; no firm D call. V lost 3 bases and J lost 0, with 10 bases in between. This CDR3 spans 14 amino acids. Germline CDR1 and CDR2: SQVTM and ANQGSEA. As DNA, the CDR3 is TGCAGCGTTGAGCCGGTACTAAGCACAGATACGCAGTATTTT. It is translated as CSVEPVLSTDTQYF.

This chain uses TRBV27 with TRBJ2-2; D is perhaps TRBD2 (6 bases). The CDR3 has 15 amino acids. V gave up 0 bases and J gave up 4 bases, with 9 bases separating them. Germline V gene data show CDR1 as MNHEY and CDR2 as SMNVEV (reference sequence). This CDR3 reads CASSLSPGLTGELFF. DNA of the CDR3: TGTGCCAGCAGTTTATCCCCGGGACTCACCGGGGAGCTGTTTTTT.

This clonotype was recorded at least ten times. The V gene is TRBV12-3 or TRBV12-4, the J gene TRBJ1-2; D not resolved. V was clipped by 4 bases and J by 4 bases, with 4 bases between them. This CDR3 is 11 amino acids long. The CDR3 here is CASSSVYGYTF. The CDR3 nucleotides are TGTGCCAGCAGTTCGGTCTATGGCTACACCTTC.

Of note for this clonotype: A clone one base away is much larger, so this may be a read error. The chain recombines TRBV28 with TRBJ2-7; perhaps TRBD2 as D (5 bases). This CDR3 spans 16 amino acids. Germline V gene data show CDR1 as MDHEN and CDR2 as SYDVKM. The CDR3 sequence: CASSFPQGGFFHEQCF. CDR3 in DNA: TGTGCCAGCAGTTTCCCTCAAGGCGGGTTTTTCCACGAGCAGTGCTTC.

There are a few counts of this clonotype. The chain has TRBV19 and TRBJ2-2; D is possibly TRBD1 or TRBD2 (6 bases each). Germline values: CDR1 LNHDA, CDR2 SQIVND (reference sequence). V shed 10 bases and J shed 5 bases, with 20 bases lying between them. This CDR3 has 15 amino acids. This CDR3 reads CATSKGGLSTGELFF. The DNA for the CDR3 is TGTGCCACCTCGAAAGGGGGGCTCAGTACCGGGGAGCTGTTTTTT.

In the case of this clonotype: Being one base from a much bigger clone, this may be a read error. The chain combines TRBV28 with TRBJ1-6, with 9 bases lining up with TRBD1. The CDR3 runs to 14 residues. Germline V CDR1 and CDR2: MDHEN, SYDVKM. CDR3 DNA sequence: TGTGTCAGCAGTTTAAACAGGGGGCTTTCACCCCTCCACTTT. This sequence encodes CVSSLNRGLSPLHF.

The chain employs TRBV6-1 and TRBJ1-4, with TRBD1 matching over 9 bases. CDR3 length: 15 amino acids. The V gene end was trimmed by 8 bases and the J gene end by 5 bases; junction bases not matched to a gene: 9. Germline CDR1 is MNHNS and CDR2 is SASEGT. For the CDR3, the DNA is TGTGCCAGCGTAACCCCGGGACAGGGAAATGAAAAACTGTTTTTT. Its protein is CASVTPGQGNEKLFF.

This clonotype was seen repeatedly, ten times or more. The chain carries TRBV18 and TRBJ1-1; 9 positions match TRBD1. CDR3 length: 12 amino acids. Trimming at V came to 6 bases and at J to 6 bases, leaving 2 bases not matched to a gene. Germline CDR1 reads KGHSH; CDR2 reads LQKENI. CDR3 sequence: CASSGQGSEAFF. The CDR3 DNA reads TGTGCCAGCTCGGGACAGGGTTCTGAAGCTTTCTTT.

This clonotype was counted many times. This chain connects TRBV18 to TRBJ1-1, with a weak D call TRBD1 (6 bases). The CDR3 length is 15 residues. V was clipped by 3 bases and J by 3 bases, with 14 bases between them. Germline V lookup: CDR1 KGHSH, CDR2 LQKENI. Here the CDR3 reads CASSPRGAVDTEAFF. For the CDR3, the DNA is TGTGCCAGCTCACCTCGGGGGGCAGTGGACACTGAAGCTTTCTTT.

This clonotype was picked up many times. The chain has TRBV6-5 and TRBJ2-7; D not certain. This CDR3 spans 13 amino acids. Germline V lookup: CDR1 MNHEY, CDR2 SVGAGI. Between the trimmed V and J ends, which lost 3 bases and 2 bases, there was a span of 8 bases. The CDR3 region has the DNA TGTGCCAGCAGTTATACCGCGACCTACGAGCAGTACTTC. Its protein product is CASSYTATYEQYF.

The CDR3 region has the DNA TGTGCCAGTTGGGACAGGGGAAGGGAGCCCCAGCATTTT. The encoded protein is CASWDRGREPQHF. The rearrangement links TRBV6-4 to TRBJ1-5; TRBD1 agrees at 10 bases. Germline V gene lookup returns CDR1 MRHNA and CDR2 SNTAGT. CDR3 length: 13 amino acids. The trim removed 9 bases at V and 8 bases at J, leaving 7 bases unmatched.

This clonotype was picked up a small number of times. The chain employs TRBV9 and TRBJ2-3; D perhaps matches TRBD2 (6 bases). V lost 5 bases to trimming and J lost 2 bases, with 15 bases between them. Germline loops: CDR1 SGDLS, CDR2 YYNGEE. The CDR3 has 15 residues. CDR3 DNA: TGTGCCAGCAGTCTAGGGTGGGGACTCACAGATACGCAGTATTTT. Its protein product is CASSLGWGLTDTQYF. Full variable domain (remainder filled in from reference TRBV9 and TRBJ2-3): DSGVTQTPKHLITATGQRVTLRCSPRSGDLSVYWYQQSLDQGLQFLIQYYNGEERAKGNILERFSAQQFPDLHSELNLSSLELGDSALYFCASSLGWGLTDTQYFGPGTRLTVL.

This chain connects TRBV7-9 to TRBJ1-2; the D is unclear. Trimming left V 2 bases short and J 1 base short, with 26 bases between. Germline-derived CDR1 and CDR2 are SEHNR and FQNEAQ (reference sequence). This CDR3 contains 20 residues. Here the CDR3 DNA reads TGTGCCAGCAGCTTACCGCTACGGACGCCGGAGGCGATAGATAACTATGGCTACACCTTC. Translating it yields CASSLPLRTPEAIDNYGYTF.